Sequencing of this T cell receptor (beta chain) was carried out in a study of neurological immune-mediated disorders. Trimming cost V 0 bases and J 1 base, with 9 bases left between them. This CDR3 has 15 amino acids. The germline V gene encodes CDR1 DFQATT and CDR2 SNEGSKA (reference sequence). The cDNA came from 5'RACE, which used 10-nucleotide random UMIs. From 15-18 subjects, over 190 million TCR-beta sequences were obtained in each sequencing run. Using its own MiXCR run on the 5' RACE reads, TCRdb lists one record per CDR3 protein. The table includes more than 75,000 distinct CDR3 sequences, 10% detected once. The sample holds many counts of this clonotype. As yet, its antigen is unknown. General study points: None of the CDR3 amino acid sequences found in expanded clones was shared across subjects. This suggests that the TCR-beta repertoires were private in all groups. The study found the most TCR clonal expansion in HTLV-1-associated myelopathy and the least in multiple sclerosis, below healthy controls.

The origin of this receptor is a man aged 35 to 55 in good health. The chain has TRBV20-1 and TRBJ2-2, with TRBD1 as a possible D gene (5 bases). The specimen was PBMCs. DNA of the CDR3: TGCAGTGCTAGAGATTTTACAGGGAACACCGGGGAGCTGTTTTTT. This gives the protein CSARDFTGNTGELFF.